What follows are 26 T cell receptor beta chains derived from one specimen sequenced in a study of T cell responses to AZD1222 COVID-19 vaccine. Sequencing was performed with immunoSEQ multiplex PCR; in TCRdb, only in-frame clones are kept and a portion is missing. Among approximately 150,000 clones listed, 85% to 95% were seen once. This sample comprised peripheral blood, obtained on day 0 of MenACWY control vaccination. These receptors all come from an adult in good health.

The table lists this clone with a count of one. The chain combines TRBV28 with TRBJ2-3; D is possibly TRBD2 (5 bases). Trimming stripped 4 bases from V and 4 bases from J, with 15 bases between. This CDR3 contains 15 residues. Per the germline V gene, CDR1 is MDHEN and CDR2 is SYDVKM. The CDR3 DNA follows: TGTGCCAGCAGTTCCCAGAGGGTTATGCCAGATACGCAGTATTTT. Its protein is CASSSQRVMPDTQYF.

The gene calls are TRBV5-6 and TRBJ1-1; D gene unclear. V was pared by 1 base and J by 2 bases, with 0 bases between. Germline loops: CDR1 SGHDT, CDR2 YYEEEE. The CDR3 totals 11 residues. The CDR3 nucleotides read TGTGCCAGCAGCTTGAACACTGAAGCTTTCTTT. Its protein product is CASSLNTEAFF.

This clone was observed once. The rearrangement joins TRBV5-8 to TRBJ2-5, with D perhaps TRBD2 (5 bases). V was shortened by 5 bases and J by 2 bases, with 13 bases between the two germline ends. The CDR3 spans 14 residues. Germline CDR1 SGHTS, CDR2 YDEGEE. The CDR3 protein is CASSRSPGQETQYF. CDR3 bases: TGTGCCAGCAGTCGGAGCCCGGGACAAGAGACCCAGTACTTC.

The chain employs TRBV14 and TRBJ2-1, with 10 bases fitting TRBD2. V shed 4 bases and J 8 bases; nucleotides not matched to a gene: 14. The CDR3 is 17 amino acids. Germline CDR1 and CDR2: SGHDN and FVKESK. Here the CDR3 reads CASSLGLLAGSWDEQFF. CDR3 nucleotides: TGTGCCAGCAGCCTCGGACTACTAGCGGGGTCTTGGGATGAGCAGTTCTTC.

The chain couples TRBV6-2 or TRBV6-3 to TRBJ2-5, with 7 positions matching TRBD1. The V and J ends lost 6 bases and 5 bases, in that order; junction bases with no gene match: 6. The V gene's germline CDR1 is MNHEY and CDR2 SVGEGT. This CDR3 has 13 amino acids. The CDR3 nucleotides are TGTGCCAGCAGCCTCGACAGGGTTGAGACCCAGTACTTC. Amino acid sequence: CASSLDRVETQYF.

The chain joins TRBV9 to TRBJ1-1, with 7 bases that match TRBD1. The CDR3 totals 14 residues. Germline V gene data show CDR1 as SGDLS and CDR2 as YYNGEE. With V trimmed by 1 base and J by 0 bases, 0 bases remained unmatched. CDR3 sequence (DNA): TGTGCCAGCAGCGTAACAGGGGTGAACACTGAAGCTTTCTTT. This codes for CASSVTGVNTEAFF.

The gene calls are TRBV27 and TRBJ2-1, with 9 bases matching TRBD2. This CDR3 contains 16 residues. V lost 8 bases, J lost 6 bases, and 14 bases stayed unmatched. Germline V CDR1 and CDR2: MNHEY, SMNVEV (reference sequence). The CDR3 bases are TGTGCCAGCCGCAAATCGCTAGCGGGGAGTAGCAATGAGCAGTTCTTC. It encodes CASRKSLAGSSNEQFF.

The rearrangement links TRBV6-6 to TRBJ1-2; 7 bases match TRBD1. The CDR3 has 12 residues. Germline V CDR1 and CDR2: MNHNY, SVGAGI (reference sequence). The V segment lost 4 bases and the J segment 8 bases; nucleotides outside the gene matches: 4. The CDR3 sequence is CASSSSGGGYTF. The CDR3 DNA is TGTGCCAGCAGTTCCTCAGGGGGAGGCTACACCTTC.

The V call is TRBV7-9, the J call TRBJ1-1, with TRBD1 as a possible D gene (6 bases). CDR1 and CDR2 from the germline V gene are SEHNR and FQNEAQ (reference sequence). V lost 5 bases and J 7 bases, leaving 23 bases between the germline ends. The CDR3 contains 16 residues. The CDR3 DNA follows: TGTGCCAGCAGCAATTTGGGGGGCGGGATCGCCGTTGAAGCTTTCTTT. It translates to CASSNLGGGIAVEAFF.

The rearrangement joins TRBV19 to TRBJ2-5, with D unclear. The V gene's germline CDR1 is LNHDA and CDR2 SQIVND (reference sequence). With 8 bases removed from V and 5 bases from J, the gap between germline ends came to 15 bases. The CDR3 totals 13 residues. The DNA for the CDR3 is TGTGCCAGTTCGAAGTCTAGGGCGGAGACCCAGTACTTC. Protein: CASSKSRAETQYF. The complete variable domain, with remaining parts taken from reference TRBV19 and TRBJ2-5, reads DGGITQSPKYLFRKEGQNVTLSCEQNLNHDAMYWYRQDPGQGLRLIYYSQIVNDFQKGDIAEGYSVSREKKESFPLTVTSAQKNPTAFYLCASSKSRAETQYFGPGTRLLVL.

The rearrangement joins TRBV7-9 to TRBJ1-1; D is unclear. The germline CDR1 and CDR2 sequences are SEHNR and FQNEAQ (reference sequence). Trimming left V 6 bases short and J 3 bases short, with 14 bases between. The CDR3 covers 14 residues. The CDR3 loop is CASSPSPPYTEAFF. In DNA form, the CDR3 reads TGTGCCAGCAGTCCCAGCCCACCTTACACTGAAGCTTTCTTT.

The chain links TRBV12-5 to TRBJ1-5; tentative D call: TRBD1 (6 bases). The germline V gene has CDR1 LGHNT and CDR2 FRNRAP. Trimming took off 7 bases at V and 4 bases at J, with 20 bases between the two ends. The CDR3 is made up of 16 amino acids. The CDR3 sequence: CASAMTSGGLNQPQHF. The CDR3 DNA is TGTGCTAGTGCAATGACGTCGGGGGGGCTTAATCAGCCCCAGCATTTT.

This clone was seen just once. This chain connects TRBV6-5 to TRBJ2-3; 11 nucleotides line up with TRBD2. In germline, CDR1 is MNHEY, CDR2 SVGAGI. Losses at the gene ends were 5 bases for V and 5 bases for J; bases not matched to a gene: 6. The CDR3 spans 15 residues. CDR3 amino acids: CASSRIAGGGDTQYF. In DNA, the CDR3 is TGTGCCAGCAGTCGGATAGCGGGAGGGGGAGATACGCAGTATTTT.

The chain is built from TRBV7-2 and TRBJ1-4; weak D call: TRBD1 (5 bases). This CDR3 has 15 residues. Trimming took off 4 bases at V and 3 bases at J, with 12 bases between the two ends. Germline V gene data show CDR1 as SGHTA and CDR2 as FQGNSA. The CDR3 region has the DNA TGTGCCAGCAGCTCGCAGGGCTTGGCTAATGAAAAACTGTTTTTT. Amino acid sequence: CASSSQGLANEKLFF. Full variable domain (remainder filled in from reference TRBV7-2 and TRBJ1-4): GAGVSQSPSNKVTEKGKDVELRCDPISGHTALYWYRQSLGQGLEFLIYFQGNSAPDKSGLPSDRFSAERTGGSVSTLTIQRTQQEDSAVYLCASSSQGLANEKLFFGSGTQLSVL.

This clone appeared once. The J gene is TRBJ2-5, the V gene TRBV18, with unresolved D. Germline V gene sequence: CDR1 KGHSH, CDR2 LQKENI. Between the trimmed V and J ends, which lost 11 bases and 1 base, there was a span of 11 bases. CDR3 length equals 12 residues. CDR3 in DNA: TGTGCCGCGGCAACAATCCAAGAGACCCAGTACTTC. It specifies CAAATIQETQYF.

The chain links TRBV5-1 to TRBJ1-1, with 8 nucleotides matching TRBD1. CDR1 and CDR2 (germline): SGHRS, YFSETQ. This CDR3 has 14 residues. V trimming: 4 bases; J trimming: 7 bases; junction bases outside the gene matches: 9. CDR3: CASSLDRAYGEAFF. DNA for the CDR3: TGCGCCAGCAGCCTGGACAGGGCTTACGGTGAAGCTTTCTTT.

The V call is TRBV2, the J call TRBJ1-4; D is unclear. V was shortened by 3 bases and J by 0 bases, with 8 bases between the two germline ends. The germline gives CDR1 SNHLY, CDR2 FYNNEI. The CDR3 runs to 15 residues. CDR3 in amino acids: CASSEIQATNEKLFF. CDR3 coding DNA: TGTGCCAGCAGTGAGATACAAGCAACTAATGAAAAACTGTTTTTT.

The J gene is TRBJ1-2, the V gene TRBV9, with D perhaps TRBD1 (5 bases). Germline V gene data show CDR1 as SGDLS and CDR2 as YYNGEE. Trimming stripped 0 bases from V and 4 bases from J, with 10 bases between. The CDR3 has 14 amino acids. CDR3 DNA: TGTGCCAGCAGCGTAGGAGACAGTTCCTATGGCTACACCTTC. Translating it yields CASSVGDSSYGYTF. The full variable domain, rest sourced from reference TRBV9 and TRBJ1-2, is DSGVTQTPKHLITATGQRVTLRCSPRSGDLSVYWYQQSLDQGLQFLIQYYNGEERAKGNILERFSAQQFPDLHSELNLSSLELGDSALYFCASSVGDSSYGYTFGSGTRLTVV.

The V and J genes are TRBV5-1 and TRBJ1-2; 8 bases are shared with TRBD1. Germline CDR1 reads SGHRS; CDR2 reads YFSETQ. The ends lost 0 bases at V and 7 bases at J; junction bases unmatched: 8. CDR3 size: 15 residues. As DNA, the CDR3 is TGCGCCAGCAGCTTGGGGCAGGGGGCGTCTGCTGGCTACACCTTC. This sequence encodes CASSLGQGASAGYTF.

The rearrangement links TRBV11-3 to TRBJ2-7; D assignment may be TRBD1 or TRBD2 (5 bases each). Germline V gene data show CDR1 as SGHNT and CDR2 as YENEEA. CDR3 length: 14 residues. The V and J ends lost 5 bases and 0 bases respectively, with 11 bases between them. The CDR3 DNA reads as TGTGCCAGCAGCCGGGGACGGAGCTCCTACGAGCAGTACTTC. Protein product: CASSRGRSSYEQYF. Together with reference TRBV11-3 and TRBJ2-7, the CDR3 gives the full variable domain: EAGVVQSPRYKIIEKKQPVAFWCNPISGHNTLYWYLQNLGQGPELLIRYENEEAVDDSQLPKDRFSAERLKGVDSTLKIQPAELGDSAVYLCASSRGRSSYEQYFGPGTRLTVT.

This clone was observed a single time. CDR3: CASKRQGVEAFF. CDR3 nucleotides: TGTGCCAGCAAGAGACAGGGGGTAGAAGCTTTCTTT. The chain uses TRBV2 and TRBJ1-1; 9 bases line up with TRBD1. The CDR3 covers 12 residues. After removal of 7 bases from V and 8 bases from J, the junction contained 5 bases not matched to a gene. Germline V gene sequence: CDR1 SNHLY, CDR2 FYNNEI.

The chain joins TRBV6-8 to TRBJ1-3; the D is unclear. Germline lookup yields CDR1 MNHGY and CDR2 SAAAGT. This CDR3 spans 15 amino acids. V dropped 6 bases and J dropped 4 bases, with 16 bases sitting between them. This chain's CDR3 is CASSQLEGGGNTIYF. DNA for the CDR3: TGTGCCAGCAGCCAGTTAGAGGGAGGAGGAAACACCATATATTTT.

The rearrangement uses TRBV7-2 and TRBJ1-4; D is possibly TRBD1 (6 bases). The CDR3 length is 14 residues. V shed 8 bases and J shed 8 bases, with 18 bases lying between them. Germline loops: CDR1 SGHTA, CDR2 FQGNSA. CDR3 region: CASGPWGAGEKLFF. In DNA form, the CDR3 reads TGTGCCAGCGGTCCGTGGGGGGCAGGGGAAAAACTGTTTTTT. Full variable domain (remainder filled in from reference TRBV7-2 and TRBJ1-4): GAGVSQSPSNKVTEKGKDVELRCDPISGHTALYWYRQSLGQGLEFLIYFQGNSAPDKSGLPSDRFSAERTGGSVSTLTIQRTQQEDSAVYLCASGPWGAGEKLFFGSGTQLSVL.

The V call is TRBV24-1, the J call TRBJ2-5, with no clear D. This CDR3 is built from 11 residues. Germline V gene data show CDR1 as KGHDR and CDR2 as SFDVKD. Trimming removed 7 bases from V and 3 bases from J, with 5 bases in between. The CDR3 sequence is CATSSEETQYF. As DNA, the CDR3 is TGTGCCACCAGCTCCGAAGAGACCCAGTACTTC.

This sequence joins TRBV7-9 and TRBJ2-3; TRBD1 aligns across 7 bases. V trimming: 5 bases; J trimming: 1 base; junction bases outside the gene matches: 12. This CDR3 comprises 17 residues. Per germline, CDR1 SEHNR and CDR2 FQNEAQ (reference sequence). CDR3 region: CASSSDRVPKGTDTQYF. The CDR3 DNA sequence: TGTGCCAGCAGCAGCGACAGGGTTCCCAAAGGCACAGATACGCAGTATTTT.

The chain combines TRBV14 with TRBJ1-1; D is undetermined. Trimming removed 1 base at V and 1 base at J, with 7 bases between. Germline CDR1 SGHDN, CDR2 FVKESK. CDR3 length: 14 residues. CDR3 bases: TGTGCCAGCAGCCAAGTCCGGCAGAACACTGAAGCTTTCTTT. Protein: CASSQVRQNTEAFF.